Each of the 6 T cell receptor beta chains below was sequenced from the same sample in a study of T cells in Graves' hyperthyroidism and ophthalmopathy. Amplified TCR beta CDR3 regions came from RNA transcripts. TCR CDR3 regions were first amplified by RT-PCR with HTBI primers. TCRdb itself ran the multiplex PCR reads through MiXCR, one entry per CDR3 protein. The table lists roughly 510,000 distinct CDR3 sequences, 40% to 50% of them singletons. Specimen: peripheral blood or thyroid tissue (not recorded which). All receptors derive from an adult woman with Graves' disease, either hyperthyroidism or ophthalmopathy (not recorded which).

The chain has TRBV29-1 and TRBJ1-5; D might be TRBD1 (5 bases). The V gene lost 6 bases and the J gene lost 14 bases, with 23 bases spanning the gap. The germline gives CDR1 SQVTM, CDR2 ANQGSEA. This CDR3 spans 13 amino acids. CDR3 amino acids: CSVQGLADTDEHF. The CDR3 bases are TGCAGCGTCCAGGGACTAGCGGATACGGATGAGCATTTT.

CDR3 nucleotide sequence: TGTGCCAGTGAGGGGGGTCGACGGATTAGCAATCAGCCCCAGCATTTT. Amino acids: CASEGGRRISNQPQHF. The chain combines TRBV19 with TRBJ1-5; D possibly corresponds to TRBD1 (6 bases). CDR3 size: 16 residues. The V and J ends lost 8 bases and 0 bases respectively, with 17 bases between them. CDR1 is LNHDA, CDR2 SQIVND, per germline (reference sequence).

There are many counts of this clonotype. This CDR3 is CASRPGQGAGELFF. The CDR3, as DNA: TGTGCCAGCAGACCGGGACAGGGAGCCGGGGAGCTGTTTTTT. The chain has TRBV2 and TRBJ2-2; 9 positions agree with TRBD1. Germline V lookup: CDR1 SNHLY, CDR2 FYNNEI. The CDR3 has 14 amino acids. The junction had 5 bases not matched to a gene; V was cut back by 6 bases and J by 6 bases.

The chain uses TRBV7-2 and TRBJ2-6; 13 bases agree with TRBD2. The V segment lost 1 base and the J segment 10 bases; nucleotides outside the gene matches: 4. The CDR3 sequence is 16 residues long. From germline, CDR1 is SGHTA and CDR2 FQGNSA. CDR3 coding DNA: TGTGCCAGCAGCTTAGTCCAGGGACTAGCGGGAAACGTCCTGACTTTC. It is translated as CASSLVQGLAGNVLTF.

This chain connects TRBV15 to TRBJ1-2; D not certain. Trimming took off 1 base at V and 6 bases at J, with 12 bases between the two ends. The length of the CDR3 is 14 residues. The V gene's germline CDR1 is LNHNV and CDR2 YYDKDF (reference sequence). CDR3 loop: CATSRGMGFHGYTF. The CDR3 DNA sequence: TGTGCCACCAGCAGAGGGATGGGGTTTCATGGCTACACCTTC.

The chain joins TRBV25-1 to TRBJ1-2; D is undetermined. V dropped 2 bases and J dropped 6 bases, with 7 bases sitting between them. Germline V gene data show CDR1 as MGHDK and CDR2 as SYGVNS. The CDR3 is made up of 12 amino acids. CDR3 sequence reads: CASSEERNGYTF. CDR3 DNA: TGTGCCAGCAGTGAAGAGAGAAATGGCTACACCTTC.